These T cell receptor beta chains were read from a single sample in a study of cytomegalovirus exposure and HLA in healthy donors. The table came from immunoSEQ multiplex PCR; TCRdb's copy has only in-frame clones and leaves some out. The sample includes tens of thousands of clones, approximately 78% of them seen just once. The material sequenced was PBMCs. The receptors derive from a woman aged 40 to 50 in good health and CMV-seropositive. The conserved cysteine and the conserved F or W are not part of the CDR3 here. Each record gives: CDR3 protein, V gene, CDR3 length, J gene, D gene. A D gene is named only where the DNA matches it firmly.

ASRGAGGPGYEQF,TRBV2,13,TRBJ2-1,TRBD2
ASTPGGPYNEQF,TRBV11-3,12,TRBJ2-1,-
ASSPTPAIDQTQY,TRBV2,13,TRBJ2-5,-
ASSPSRGINEQF,TRBV5-1,12,TRBJ2-1,TRBD1
ASSQDHFGLAAYNEQF,TRBV4-3,16,TRBJ2-1,TRBD2
ASSARTGSFWGYT,TRBV25-1,13,TRBJ1-2,TRBD1
ASSPGRVDTDTQY,TRBV6-4,13,TRBJ2-3,TRBD2
ASSLGSSGRTYQETQY,TRBV13,16,TRBJ2-5,TRBD2
ATSQSSGLGETQY,TRBV15,13,TRBJ2-5,-
ASSSQLAGVHEQF,TRBV7-7,13,TRBJ2-1,-
ASSFGGATYEQY,TRBV27,12,TRBJ2-7,TRBD2
ASSGSLEEKLF,TRBV27,11,TRBJ1-4,-
SSSPGTSGSLGEQY,TRBV7-9,14,TRBJ2-7,TRBD2
ASSSRTRIEQY,TRBV7-8,11,-,TRBD2
ASSLRGSLGADRSDSNQPQH,TRBV27,20,TRBJ1-5,-
ASSPSRGQPQH,TRBV18,11,TRBJ1-5,-
ASSLGTGEVIEQY,TRBV7-9,13,TRBJ2-7,-
ASGLQTSMSSYEQY,TRBV12-5,14,TRBJ2-7,TRBD2
ASGLGLVGVGELF,TRBV12-5,13,TRBJ2-2,-
ASTEAGDGSYEQY,TRBV7-9,13,TRBJ2-7,TRBD2
ASSPQTGFHEQY,TRBV14,12,TRBJ2-7,-
ASKRGQVNEKLF,TRBV2,12,TRBJ1-4,TRBD1
ATSRVPAPGEQY,TRBV15,12,TRBJ2-7,-
ASSKEGRGPALGADTQY,TRBV21-1,17,TRBJ2-3,-
ASSNPGGQTSTDTQY,TRBV21-1,15,TRBJ2-3,-
SVAQVTYGYT,TRBV29-1,10,TRBJ1-2,-
ASSPPGHPGELF,TRBV18,12,TRBJ2-2,-
SGDSRVDSYNEQF,TRBV29-1,13,TRBJ2-1,-
ASSLGTGGDTQY,TRBV28,12,TRBJ2-3,TRBD1